The sequence of this TCR beta chain was determined in a study of blood T cell repertoires in COVID-19. Study as a whole: Both acute and convalescent COVID-19 samples were obtained from the United States, Italy and Spain. The cDNA or gDNA used as material had been derived from T cells, B-cell-depleted T cells, or PBMCs.

How the authors handled the data: Counts of nucleated cells, estimated from reference gene primer amplification, were obtained. Using immunoSEQ multiplex PCR, the repertoire was profiled, and TCRdb retains in-frame clones only, with some absent. V and J calls and clone size are copied from that table; D and trimming were computed from the DNA. The sample shows more than 100,000 clones, roughly 80% of them seen only once. Germline V gene sequence: CDR1 SGHRS, CDR2 YFSETQ. The CDR3 loop spans 16 amino acids. V lost 4 bases and J lost 3; bases outside the gene matches: 9. This receptor was taken from a man aged 55 to 70 with acute or convalescent COVID-19. The chain uses TRBV5-1 and TRBJ1-4; TRBD1 matches 7 bases. The sequenced sample consisted of peripheral blood. This CDR3 reads CASSLRGTVANEKLFF. The DNA of the CDR3 is TGCGCCAGCAGCCTCAGGGGGACTGTTGCTAATGAAAAACTGTTTTTT.